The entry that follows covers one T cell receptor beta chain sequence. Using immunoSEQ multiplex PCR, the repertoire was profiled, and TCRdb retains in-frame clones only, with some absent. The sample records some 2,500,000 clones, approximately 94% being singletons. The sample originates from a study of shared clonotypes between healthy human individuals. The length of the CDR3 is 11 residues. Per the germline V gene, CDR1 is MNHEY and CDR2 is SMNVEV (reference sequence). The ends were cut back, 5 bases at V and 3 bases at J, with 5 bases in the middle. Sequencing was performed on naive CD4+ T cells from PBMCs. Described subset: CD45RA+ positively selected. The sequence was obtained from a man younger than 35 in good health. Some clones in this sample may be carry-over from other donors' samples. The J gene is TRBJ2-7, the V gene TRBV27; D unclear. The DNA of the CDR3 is TGTGCCAGCAGTACCTACTACGAGCAGTACTTC. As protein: CASSTYYEQYF.